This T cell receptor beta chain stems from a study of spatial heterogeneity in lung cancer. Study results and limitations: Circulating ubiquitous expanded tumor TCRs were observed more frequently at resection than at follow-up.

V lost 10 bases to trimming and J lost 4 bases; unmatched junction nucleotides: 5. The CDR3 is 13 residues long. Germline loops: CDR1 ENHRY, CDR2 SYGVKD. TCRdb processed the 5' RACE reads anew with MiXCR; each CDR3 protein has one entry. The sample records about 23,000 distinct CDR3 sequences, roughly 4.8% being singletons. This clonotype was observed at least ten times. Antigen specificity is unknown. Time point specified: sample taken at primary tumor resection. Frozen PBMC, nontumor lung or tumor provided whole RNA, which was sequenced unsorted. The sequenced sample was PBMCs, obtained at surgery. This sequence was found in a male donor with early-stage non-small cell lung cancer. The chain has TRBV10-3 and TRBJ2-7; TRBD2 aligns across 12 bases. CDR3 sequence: CATSGRAGYEQYF. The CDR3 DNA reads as TGTGCCACTAGCGGGAGGGCCGGGTACGAGCAGTACTTC.